Each of the 23 T cell receptor beta chains below was sequenced from the same sample in a study of blood T cells in healthy people across ages. A second roughly 6 to 12 cycle PCR used barcoded and J-beta primers. TCRdb ran MiXCR on the 5' RACE reads and lists one entry per CDR3 protein. The repertoire holds some 900,000 distinct CDR3 sequences, with around 48% as singletons. Source material: blood. The receptors originated from a man aged 30 to 45 in good health.

This clonotype has a handful of counts. In DNA, the CDR3 is TGTGCCAGCAGTCCCACATCTACTAGCTCGGAGACCCAGTACTTC. Its protein product is CASSPTSTSSETQYF. The chain uses TRBV27 and TRBJ2-5; D possibly corresponds to TRBD2 (6 bases). The CDR3 contains 15 residues. Trimming removed 5 bases from V and 5 bases from J, with 18 bases in between. Per the germline V gene, CDR1 is MNHEY and CDR2 is SMNVEV (reference sequence).

The J gene is TRBJ2-4, the V gene TRBV21-1; TRBD1 is taken as the D call from the table, unchecked against the DNA. TRBV21-1 counts as a pseudogene. The CDR3 runs to 18 residues. The CDR3 region is CASSKPHRRHPAKNIQYF. DNA of the CDR3: TGTGCCAGCAGCAAGCCCCACAGGAGGCATCCAGCCAAAAACATTCAGTACTTC.

This clonotype is a singleton in its sample. The chain uses TRBV2 and TRBJ2-7; 11 positions match TRBD2. The CDR3 covers 16 residues. The germline V gene has CDR1 SNHLY and CDR2 FYNNEI. V dropped 0 bases and J dropped 7; count of bases not matched to a gene: 8. The CDR3 spells CASSEAGTSGGLEQYF. DNA for the CDR3: TGTGCCAGCAGTGAAGCGGGAACTAGCGGGGGCCTGGAGCAGTACTTC.

Comment on this clonotype: The junction shows a germline mismatch at one end, possibly a read error. The chain joins TRBV5-1 to TRBJ2-3; D call uncertain. Germline lookup yields CDR1 SGHRS and CDR2 YFSETQ. The CDR3 totals 15 residues. DNA for the CDR3: TGCGCCAGCAGCTTGGCCAGGCAGAGCACAGATATGCAGTATTTT. Protein: CASSLARQSTDMQYF.

In its sample, this clonotype was seen a few times. The V and J genes are TRBV4-1 and TRBJ2-1, with 9 bases matching TRBD1. Germline trimming cut 2 bases from V and 7 bases from J; bases unmatched to any gene: 3. Germline V gene data show CDR1 as MGHRA and CDR2 as YSYEKL. CDR3 length equals 14 residues. This CDR3 reads CASSQPGQGNEQFF. CDR3 nucleotide sequence: TGCGCCAGCAGCCAACCGGGACAGGGTAATGAGCAGTTCTTC.

The chain recombines TRBV29-1 with TRBJ2-2, with TRBD2 matching over 13 bases. This CDR3 is built from 14 residues. The V segment lost 7 bases and the J segment 7 bases; nucleotides outside the gene matches: 6. Germline V gives CDR1 SQVTM, CDR2 ANQGSEA. The CDR3 reads CSAWTSGGHGELFF. Written as DNA, the CDR3 is TGCAGCGCCTGGACTAGCGGGGGCCACGGGGAGCTGTTTTTT.

In DNA form, the CDR3 reads TGTGCCAGCAGGGGGGACAGGGCAGCCTACAATGAGCAGTTCTTC. It translates to CASRGDRAAYNEQFF. The chain joins TRBV7-9 to TRBJ2-1, with TRBD1 identical over 9 bases. Germline-derived CDR1 and CDR2 are SEHNR and FQNEAQ (reference sequence). The CDR3 is 15 residues long. The ends lost 6 bases at V and 2 bases at J; junction bases unmatched: 5. The entire variable domain, with the rest obtained from reference TRBV7-9 and TRBJ2-1, is as follows: DTGVSQNPRHKITKRGQNVTFRCDPISEHNRLYWYRQTLGQGPEFLTYFQNEAQLEKSRLLSDRFSAERPKGSFSTLEIQRTEQGDSAMYLCASRGDRAAYNEQFFGPGTRLTVL.

The chain has TRBV12-3 or TRBV12-4 and TRBJ1-2; tentative D call: TRBD1 (5 bases). CDR3 length: 14 amino acids. The V end was cut by 6 bases, the J end by 8 bases, with 19 bases between. CDR3 sequence reads: CASSPGTRKRGYTF. The CDR3 nucleotides read TGTGCCAGCAGCCCTGGGACGCGGAAGAGAGGCTACACCTTC.

The chain combines TRBV20-1 with TRBJ2-3; D not resolved. V was trimmed by 6 bases and J by 1 base, leaving 8 bases between them. Germline CDR1 reads DFQATT; CDR2 reads SNEGSKA (reference sequence). This CDR3 spans 12 amino acids. CDR3 nucleotides: TGCAGTGCGGCCACGGGCACAGATACGCAGTATTTT. Translation gives CSAATGTDTQYF.

The table lists this clonotype with a few counts. The chain is built from TRBV12-3 or TRBV12-4 and TRBJ2-7; tentatively, D is TRBD1 (5 bases). The CDR3 totals 13 residues. The V end lost 6 bases, the J end lost 2 bases, and 11 bases lay between the germline ends. CDR3 residues: CASRGQATYEQYF. CDR3 DNA: TGTGCCAGCAGGGGGCAAGCGACCTACGAGCAGTACTTC.

This clonotype was seen a few times. The V gene is TRBV3-1, the J gene TRBJ2-1, with D uncertain. Trimming took 1 base from V and 9 from J, leaving 13 bases between them. Germline V gene sequence: CDR1 LGHDT, CDR2 YNNKEL (reference sequence). CDR3 length equals 14 residues. CDR3 sequence reads: CASSQVQTTGEQFF. The CDR3, as DNA: TGTGCCAGCAGCCAAGTTCAGACAACCGGTGAGCAGTTCTTC.

This chain joins TRBV4-2 and TRBJ1-4; D may be TRBD1 (6 bases). Germline lookup yields CDR1 LGHNA and CDR2 YNFKEQ. This CDR3 is built from 16 residues. V was pared by 3 bases and J by 6 bases, with 17 bases between. The CDR3 spells CASSHSGQRGDEKLFF. The CDR3 bases are TGTGCCAGCAGCCATTCCGGACAGAGGGGAGATGAAAAACTGTTTTTT.

This clonotype was observed a handful of times. V gene TRBV27 combines with J gene TRBJ2-3; D ambiguous. The V gene lost 2 bases and the J gene lost 6 bases, with 12 bases spanning the gap. Germline CDR1 MNHEY, CDR2 SMNVEV (reference sequence). The CDR3 covers 14 residues. CDR3 residues: CASSLGKGSDTQYF. The CDR3 DNA sequence: TGTGCCAGCAGTTTAGGAAAAGGGTCCGATACGCAGTATTTT.

As concerns this clonotype: Sequence at one end of the junction differs from germline and may be a read error. The rearrangement uses TRBV3-1 and TRBJ1-1, with no clear D. This CDR3 spans 12 amino acids. Germline CDR1 and CDR2: LGHDT and YNNKEL (reference sequence). DNA of the CDR3: TGTGCCAGCAGCCAAACCAACAGTGAAGCTTTCTTT. The encoded protein is CASSQTNSEAFF.

This chain links TRBV5-1 with TRBJ1-6; possibly TRBD1 for D (5 bases). This CDR3 region has 16 residues. V was shortened by 4 bases and J by 2 bases, with 13 bases between the two germline ends. In germline, CDR1 is SGHRS, CDR2 YFSETQ. The CDR3 here is CASSPDRGAYNSPLHF. For the CDR3, the DNA is TGCGCCAGCAGCCCGGACCGGGGCGCCTATAATTCACCCCTCCACTTT.

The V and J genes are TRBV3-1 and TRBJ1-6; D is unresolved. V shed 6 bases and J shed 6 bases, with 15 bases lying between them. The length of the CDR3 is 15 residues. CDR1 is LGHDT, CDR2 YNNKEL, per germline (reference sequence). In DNA, the CDR3 is TGTGCCAGCAGAGGGTCCTCCTTTACTAATTCACCCCTCCACTTT. Protein sequence: CASRGSSFTNSPLHF.

The chain carries TRBV20-1 and TRBJ2-1; 8 bases align to TRBD2. This CDR3 spans 14 amino acids. V was clipped by 6 bases and J by 8 bases; unmatched bases: 12. CDR1 is DFQATT and CDR2 is SNEGSKA in the germline V gene (reference sequence). Written as DNA, the CDR3 is TGCAGTGCCTTGCCGGGACTAGTCGTGGATGAGCAGTTCTTC. Protein product: CSALPGLVVDEQFF.

As to this clonotype: Germline and junction disagree at one end, which may indicate a read error. The chain is built from TRBV6-5 and TRBJ1-1; D gene uncertain. Germline V gene data show CDR1 as MNHEY and CDR2 as SVGAGI. The CDR3 runs 13 residues. The CDR3 nucleotides read TGTGCCGGCAGTTACCCGGGGAACACTGAAGCTTTCTTT. It yields the protein CAGSYPGNTEAFF.

V is TRBV7-3 and J is TRBJ1-2; no reliable D call. From germline, CDR1 is SGHTA and CDR2 FQGTGA. The CDR3 covers 12 residues. V lost 5 bases and J 12 bases, leaving 16 bases between the germline ends. For the CDR3, the DNA is TGTGCCAGCAGCCGTGACGGAACGGTCCACACCTTC. It codes for CASSRDGTVHTF.

In its sample, this clonotype was seen a few times. The V gene is TRBV7-9, the J gene TRBJ2-1; D possibly uses TRBD1 or TRBD2 (6 bases each). CDR1 and CDR2 (germline): SEHNR, FQNEAQ (reference sequence). CDR3 length: 14 amino acids. V was pared by 5 bases and J by 4 bases, with 12 bases between. The CDR3 coding sequence is TGTGCCAGCAGCCTGCGGGACATTTACAATGAGCAGTTCTTC. It codes for CASSLRDIYNEQFF.

This clonotype has ten or more counts. The V gene is TRBV7-2, the J gene TRBJ2-7; weak D call: TRBD2 (6 bases). Trimming removed 3 bases at V and 1 base at J, with 13 bases between. This CDR3 is 15 amino acids long. Germline V lookup: CDR1 SGHTA, CDR2 FQGNSA. The CDR3 is CASSLNRDWSYEQYF. The CDR3 nucleotides are TGTGCCAGCAGCTTGAACCGGGACTGGTCCTACGAGCAGTACTTC.

V usage is TRBV18 and J usage is TRBJ2-7; no clear D. V lost 8 bases and J 2 bases, leaving 13 bases between the germline ends. CDR1 is KGHSH and CDR2 is LQKENI in the germline V gene. The CDR3 is made up of 13 amino acids. As DNA, the CDR3 is TGTGCCAGCGCATCGGGTGTAACCTACGAGCAGTACTTC. Protein sequence: CASASGVTYEQYF.

This clonotype was picked up a small number of times. This rearrangement joins TRBV7-9 to TRBJ1-2; D uncertain. The germline V gene encodes CDR1 SEHNR and CDR2 FQNEAQ (reference sequence). With 6 bases removed from V and 3 bases from J, the gap between germline ends came to 14 bases. The CDR3 has 14 residues. Here the CDR3 reads CASSSGPTHYGYTF. CDR3 DNA sequence: TGTGCCAGCAGTTCAGGTCCCACCCACTATGGCTACACCTTC. Using reference TRBV7-9 and TRBJ1-2 for the parts outside the CDR3, the full variable domain is DTGVSQNPRHKITKRGQNVTFRCDPISEHNRLYWYRQTLGQGPEFLTYFQNEAQLEKSRLLSDRFSAERPKGSFSTLEIQRTEQGDSAMYLCASSSGPTHYGYTFGSGTRLTVV.